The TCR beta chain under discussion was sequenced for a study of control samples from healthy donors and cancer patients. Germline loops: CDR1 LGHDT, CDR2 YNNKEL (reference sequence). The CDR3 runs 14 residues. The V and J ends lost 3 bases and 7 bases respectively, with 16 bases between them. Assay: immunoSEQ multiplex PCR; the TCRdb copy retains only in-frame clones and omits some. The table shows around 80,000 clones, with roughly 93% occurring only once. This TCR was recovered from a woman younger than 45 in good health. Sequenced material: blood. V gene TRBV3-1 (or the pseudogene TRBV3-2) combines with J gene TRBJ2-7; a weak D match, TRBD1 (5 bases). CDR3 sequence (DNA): TGTGCCAGCAGCCAGGGTAGGGGCCCCTTTGAGCAGTACTTC. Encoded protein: CASSQGRGPFEQYF.